The rows below give T cell receptor beta chains drawn from one sample of a study of T cell repertoires in cytomegalovirus infection. TCRdb analysed the reads with MiXCR anew, one entry per CDR3 protein. The sample lists roughly 100,000 distinct CDR3 sequences; 16% were seen once. Specimen: PBMCs. These receptor sequences come from a human donor in good health (CMV status not recorded). Some clones in this sample may be carry-over from other donors' samples. The CDR3 runs from the conserved cysteine through the conserved F or W. The order of the fields is clone size, J gene, D gene, V gene, CDR3 DNA, CDR3 protein. A D gene is named only where the DNA matches it firmly. The size entry is marked missing in some rows and otherwise reads once, few, many or a size class.

>many|TRBJ1-5|-|TRBV7-2
TGTGCCAGCAGCCCAGGGACGGACTCCTTGTCCCAGCATTTT
CASSPGTDSLSQHF
>-|TRBJ1-1|-|TRBV3-1
TGTGCCAGCAGCCAAGGGTCCCGACCTGAAGCTTTCTTT
CASSQGSRPEAFF
>-|TRBJ2-7|-|TRBV5-6
TGTGCCAGCAGCTGGACAGCTCACTTTACCTACGAGCAGTACTTC
CASSWTAHFTYEQYF
>many|TRBJ1-4|-|TRBV5-6
TGTGCCAGCAGCCAGGGGTTGGGTGAAAAACTGTTTTTT
CASSQGLGEKLFF
>-|TRBJ1-1|-|TRBV10-3
TGTGCCATCAGTGAGTCAAGGGGCTTCCAAAAAGCTTTCTTT
CAISESRGFQKAFF
>many|TRBJ1-1|-|TRBV7-6
TGTGCCAGCAGCTCAAGTGTGAGGACTGAAGCTTTCTTT
CASSSSVRTEAFF
>-|TRBJ2-7|-|TRBV7-2
TGTGCCTGCAGCTTAGTCAGCAGGGCGCTACCCTACGAGCAGTACTTC
CACSLVSRALPYEQYF
>-|TRBJ2-2|-|TRBV7-3
TGTGCCAGCAGCACCGACAGTGGAGGGGAGCTGTTTTTT
CASSTDSGGELFF
>-|TRBJ2-6|-|TRBV4-2
TGTGCCAGCAGACAAGATTTAACTTTGGTTGCTGGGGCCAACGTCCTGACTTTC
CASRQDLTLVAGANVLTF
>once|TRBJ1-2|-|TRBV19
TGTGCCAGTAGTATAAGAAGCTCTGATGGCTACACCTTC
CASSIRSSDGYTF
>-|TRBJ2-1|TRBD1|TRBV7-7
TGTGCTAGCAGCTCCGGACAGGGCAATGAGCAGTTCTTC
CASSSGQGNEQFF
>many|TRBJ1-1|-|TRBV5-4
TGTGCCAGCAGCTTGTACAAGAACACTGAAGCTTTCTTT
CASSLYKNTEAFF
>-|TRBJ2-5|TRBD2|TRBV13
TGTGCCAGCAGCCAAACTCTAGCGGGTGGGCAAGAGACCCAGTACTTC
CASSQTLAGGQETQYF
>few|TRBJ1-1|-|TRBV2
TGTGCCGTTAACCGGATGGGACTGCAGGAAGCTTTCTTT
CAVNRMGLQEAFF
>many|TRBJ1-2|TRBD1|TRBV7-2
TGTGCCAGCAGCTCCGACAGGGGCCCCTATGGCTACACCTTC
CASSSDRGPYGYTF
>-|TRBJ2-6|-|TRBV6-2/TRBV6-3
TGTGCCAGCAGTTATTCAGGCGTAGCTGGGGCCAACGTCCTGGCTTTC
CASSYSGVAGANVLAF
>many|TRBJ2-7|TRBD2|TRBV2
TGTGCCAGCAGTCCTCGGGGAGGGCTCTACGAGCAGTACTTC
CASSPRGGLYEQYF
>many|TRBJ1-2|-|TRBV7-2
TGTGCCAGCAGCTTAGTGAGATCCCTGGGCAGGGGTAGCTATGGCTACACCTTC
CASSLVRSLGRGSYGYTF
>-|TRBJ2-7|-|TRBV6-2/TRBV6-3
TGTGCCAGCAGTTACGCGCTCGAGCAGTACTTC
CASSYALEQYF
>few|TRBJ2-5|TRBD2|TRBV11-2
TGTGCCAGCAGCCCCCGGACTAGCGGGGGGGCCGGGGAGACCCAGTACTTC
CASSPRTSGGAGETQYF
>-|TRBJ1-6|-|TRBV27
TGTGCCAGCAGTTTAGGGTCCAGGGAAAATTCACCCCTCCACTTT
CASSLGSRENSPLHF
>-|TRBJ1-5|-|TRBV7-2
TGTGCCAGCAGCCCAGTCATCCATCAGCCCCAGCATTTT
CASSPVIHQPQHF
>many|TRBJ2-3|-|TRBV7-8
TGTGCCAGCAGTCTCGGCAGAAACACAGATACGCAGTATTTT
CASSLGRNTDTQYF
>many|TRBJ1-2|-|TRBV7-9
TGTGCCAGCAGCCCAGGAAAGAGGGCAGATGACGATGGCTACACCTTC
CASSPGKRADDDGYTF
>-|TRBJ2-7|TRBD2|TRBV12-3/TRBV12-4
TGTGCCAGCAGTGAAATATACGTGGGACTAGCGGGGACCTACGAGCAGTACTTC
CASSEIYVGLAGTYEQYF
>few|TRBJ1-1|-|TRBV6-2/TRBV6-3
TGTGCCAGCTTCAGGGGCCGGGCTTTCTTT
CASFRGRAFF